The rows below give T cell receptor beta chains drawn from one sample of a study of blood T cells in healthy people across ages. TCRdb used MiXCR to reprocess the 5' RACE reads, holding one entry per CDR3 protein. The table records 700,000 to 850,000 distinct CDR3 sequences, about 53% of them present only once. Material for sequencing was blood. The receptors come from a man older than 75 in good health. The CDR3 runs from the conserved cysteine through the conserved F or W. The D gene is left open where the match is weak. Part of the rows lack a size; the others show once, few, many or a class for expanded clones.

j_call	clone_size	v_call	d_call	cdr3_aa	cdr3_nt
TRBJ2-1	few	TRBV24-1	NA	CATSDHLVPEQFF	TGTGCCACCAGTGATCACCTCGTTCCTGAGCAGTTCTTC
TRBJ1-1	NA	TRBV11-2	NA	CASSFAGYTEAFF	TGTGCCAGCAGCTTCGCCGGATACACTGAAGCTTTCTTT
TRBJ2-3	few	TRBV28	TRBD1	CASTLTGDLTDTQYF	TGTGCCAGCACCCTGACAGGGGATTTAACAGATACGCAGTATTTT
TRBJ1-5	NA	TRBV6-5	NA	CASRSGTKGDPQHF	TGTGCCAGCAGGTCCGGGACAAAGGGGGATCCCCAGCATTTT
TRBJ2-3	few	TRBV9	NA	CASSVSGFTDTQYF	TGTGCCAGCAGCGTTAGCGGCTTCACAGATACGCAGTATTTT
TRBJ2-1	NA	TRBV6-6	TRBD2	CASSPTSGRAHGEQFF	TGTGCCAGCAGCCCGACTAGCGGGAGGGCCCACGGTGAGCAGTTCTTC
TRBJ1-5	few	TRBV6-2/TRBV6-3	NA	CASSAVHYSNQPQHF	TGTGCCAGCAGCGCCGTACACTATAGCAATCAGCCCCAGCATTTT
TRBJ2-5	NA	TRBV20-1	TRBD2	CSARRGLATETQYF	TGCAGTGCTAGGAGGGGACTAGCAACGGAGACCCAGTACTTC
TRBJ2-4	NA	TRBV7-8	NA	CASSPGSENIQYF	TGTGCCAGCAGCCCTGGATCTGAAAACATTCAGTACTTC
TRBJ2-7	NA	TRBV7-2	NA	CASSFGLGLPTQQYF	TGTGCCAGCAGCTTCGGACTCGGCCTCCCTACGCAGCAGTACTTC